The 22 T cell receptor beta chains reported below all come from one sample, sequenced in a study of shared clonotypes between healthy human individuals. The data were produced by immunoSEQ multiplex PCR, yet TCRdb's version contains in-frame clones alone and is incomplete. The sample lists over 2 million clones; 92% were seen once. Sequencing was carried out using naive CD4+ T cells from PBMCs. Subset in this sample: CD45RA+ positively selected. All receptors come from a man in his late teens or twenties in good health. Some clones in this sample may be carry-over from other donors' samples.

As to this clone: The sample carries other DNA sequences with the same CDR3. This chain uses TRBV5-1 with TRBJ2-1; D is undetermined. V was clipped by 0 bases and J by 5 bases, with 6 bases between them. There are 13 residues in the CDR3. Germline loops: CDR1 SGHRS, CDR2 YFSETQ. In nucleotides, the CDR3 is TGCGCCAGCAGCTTGGGACTCCACAATGAGCAGTTCTTC. This codes for CASSLGLHNEQFF.

This clone was seen only a few times. The same CDR3 also results from other DNA sequences found in this sample. V is TRBV28 and J is TRBJ1-1, with unresolved D. The CDR3 runs to 11 residues. The V end was cut by 7 bases, the J end by 5 bases, with 8 bases between. Germline V gene lookup returns CDR1 MDHEN and CDR2 SYDVKM. CDR3 sequence (DNA): TGTGCCAGCACACGGGGTACTGAAGCTTTCTTT. Translated: CASTRGTEAFF.

The rearrangement links TRBV5-6 to TRBJ2-1, with 7 bases identical to TRBD2. This CDR3 has 15 amino acids. J gave up 3 bases and V 1 base, and 4 bases lay outside the gene matches. Germline V gives CDR1 SGHDT, CDR2 YYEEEE. The DNA for the CDR3 is TGTGCCAGCAGCTTGAGGCTAGCGGACTACAATGAGCAGTTCTTC. Translation: CASSLRLADYNEQFF.

In its sample, this clone was seen a few times. Germline and junction disagree at one end, which may indicate a read error. This sequence joins TRBV2 and TRBJ1-2; D is unresolved. This CDR3 has 11 residues. Germline V gene data show CDR1 as SNHLY and CDR2 as FYNNEI. The CDR3 sequence is CASREGLGYTF. CDR3 bases: TGTGCCAGCCGTGAAGGCCTTGGCTACACCTTC.

This clone was picked up a small number of times. This chain uses TRBV15 with TRBJ1-2; 8 positions match TRBD1. V lost 6 bases to trimming and J lost 4 bases; unmatched junction nucleotides: 7. CDR3 length: 14 residues. From germline, CDR1 is LNHNV and CDR2 YYDKDF (reference sequence). The CDR3 sequence: CATRIGTGGYGYTF. In DNA form, the CDR3 reads TGTGCCACCAGGATTGGGACAGGCGGCTATGGCTACACCTTC.

The V and J genes are TRBV5-4 and TRBJ2-7; possibly TRBD2 for D (6 bases). CDR3 length equals 15 residues. The V and J ends lost 4 bases and 8 bases respectively, with 22 bases between them. The germline gives CDR1 SGHNT, CDR2 YYREEE (reference sequence). The CDR3 nucleotides read TGTGCCAGCAGCCGCCCGGGTAGCGGCCCCTTCAAGCAGTACTTC. It yields the protein CASSRPGSGPFKQYF.

CDR3 loop: CASSPDSREGEQFF. CDR3 nucleotide sequence: TGTGCCAGCAGCCCTGACTCAAGGGAGGGTGAGCAGTTCTTC. The chain recombines TRBV7-2 with TRBJ2-1; 7 nucleotides match TRBD2. Germline-derived CDR1 and CDR2 are SGHTA and FQGNSA. The CDR3 has 14 amino acids. V was clipped by 5 bases and J by 9 bases; unmatched bases: 10.

The chain carries TRBV2 and TRBJ2-1; D perhaps matches TRBD2 (6 bases). Germline assignment: CDR1 SNHLY and CDR2 FYNNEI. With 5 bases removed from V and 9 bases from J, the gap between germline ends came to 11 bases. CDR3 length: 12 residues. The CDR3 protein is CASSRLGGEQFF. CDR3 coding DNA: TGTGCCAGCAGTAGACTAGGAGGTGAGCAGTTCTTC.

This clone showed up just a few times. The V call is TRBV10-3, the J call TRBJ1-4; 8 bases line up with TRBD1. This CDR3 has 15 residues. V gave up 2 bases and J gave up 4 bases; unmatched junction bases: 3. Germline V gene lookup returns CDR1 ENHRY and CDR2 SYGVKD. As DNA, the CDR3 is TGTGCCATCAGTGAGGGACAGGGAGGTAATGAAAAACTGTTTTTT. It is translated as CAISEGQGGNEKLFF.

This clone has only one observation. This rearrangement joins TRBV28 to TRBJ1-1, with 9 bases that match TRBD1. The V segment lost 2 bases and the J segment 4 bases; nucleotides outside the gene matches: 5. The CDR3 loop spans 15 amino acids. The V gene's germline CDR1 is MDHEN and CDR2 SYDVKM. This CDR3 is CASSLAGTGTTEAFF. The CDR3 region has the DNA TGTGCCAGCAGTTTAGCTGGGACAGGGACCACTGAAGCTTTCTTT.

V usage is TRBV5-1 and J usage is TRBJ1-1; D is unresolved. In germline, CDR1 is SGHRS, CDR2 YFSETQ. The germline V and J ends were trimmed by 4 bases and 3 bases, with 13 bases remaining between them. The length of the CDR3 is 14 residues. CDR3 nucleotides: TGCGCCAGCAGCCAAACCGCCGGGTACACTGAAGCTTTCTTT. It encodes CASSQTAGYTEAFF. Full variable domain (missing parts from reference TRBV5-1 and TRBJ1-1): KAGVTQTPRYLIKTRGQQVTLSCSPISGHRSVSWYQQTPGQGLQFLFEYFSETQRNKGNFPGRFSGRQFSNSRSEMNVSTLELGDSALYLCASSQTAGYTEAFFGQGTRLTVV.

On this clone: Other nucleotide sequences in the sample specify the same CDR3. The chain carries TRBV15 and TRBJ2-1, with unresolved D. V lost 0 bases to trimming and J lost 0 bases, with 9 bases between them. Germline CDR1 and CDR2: LNHNV and YYDKDF (reference sequence). The CDR3 is 16 residues long. The CDR3 region is CATSRDLLSSYNEQFF. DNA for the CDR3: TGTGCCACCAGCAGAGATTTGCTCAGCTCCTACAATGAGCAGTTCTTC.

This chain links TRBV19 with TRBJ1-5, with 7 bases aligning to TRBD1. J lost 2 bases, V lost 3 bases, and 13 bases had no gene match. This CDR3 region has 18 residues. CDR1 and CDR2 (germline): LNHDA, SQIVND (reference sequence). This chain's CDR3 is CASSIPDRLGSRNQPQHF. DNA for the CDR3: TGTGCCAGTAGTATCCCGGACAGGCTCGGGTCTCGCAATCAGCCCCAGCATTTT.

The V call is TRBV28, the J call TRBJ2-7; D unclear. The CDR3 covers 11 residues. Germline assignment: CDR1 MDHEN and CDR2 SYDVKM. Between the trimmed V and J ends, which lost 3 bases and 6 bases, there was a span of 6 bases. For the CDR3, the DNA is TGTGCCAGCAGTTTGAACATCGAGCAGTACTTC. Translating it yields CASSLNIEQYF.

This chain uses TRBV19 with TRBJ1-3, with D hard to call. The CDR3 totals 14 residues. The V gene lost 4 bases and the J gene lost 1 base, with 8 bases spanning the gap. Per germline, CDR1 LNHDA and CDR2 SQIVND (reference sequence). The CDR3, as DNA: TGTGCCAGTAGTAACTTGGCGTCTGGAAACACCATATATTTT. It translates to CASSNLASGNTIYF. Supplemented by reference TRBV19 and TRBJ1-3, the full variable domain reads DGGITQSPKYLFRKEGQNVTLSCEQNLNHDAMYWYRQDPGQGLRLIYYSQIVNDFQKGDIAEGYSVSREKKESFPLTVTSAQKNPTAFYLCASSNLASGNTIYFGEGSWLTVV.

This rearrangement joins TRBV5-1 to TRBJ2-1; unclear D gene. The CDR3 has 16 amino acids. The V and J ends lost 0 bases and 3 bases respectively, with 13 bases between them. Germline V gene sequence: CDR1 SGHRS, CDR2 YFSETQ. CDR3 protein: CASSLVLLSRYNEQFF. The DNA for the CDR3 is TGCGCCAGCAGCTTGGTCCTACTATCCCGCTACAATGAGCAGTTCTTC.

The chain carries TRBV18 and TRBJ2-7; weak D call: TRBD2 (6 bases). CDR1 and CDR2 from the germline V gene are KGHSH and LQKENI. The CDR3 contains 14 residues. The V end was cut by 5 bases, the J end by 2 bases, with 13 bases between. CDR3 in DNA: TGTGCCAGCTCAGAGGGACTGGACGCCTACGAGCAGTACTTC. Translation gives CASSEGLDAYEQYF.

The V and J genes are TRBV6-5 and TRBJ2-1; D is unresolved. The CDR3 spans 11 residues. The ends were cut back, 6 bases at V and 5 bases at J, with 5 bases in the middle. CDR1 MNHEY and CDR2 SVGAGI come from the germline V gene. CDR3 region: CASSLDNEQFF. The CDR3 coding sequence is TGTGCCAGCAGCCTCGACAATGAGCAGTTCTTC.

The table lists this clone with a few counts. Other DNA sequences in the same sample also yield this CDR3. The rearrangement uses TRBV11-3 and TRBJ2-2; no firm D call. V lost 1 base and J 7 bases, leaving 7 bases between the germline ends. The CDR3 has 13 residues. The V gene's germline CDR1 is SGHNT and CDR2 YENEEA. CDR3 in amino acids: CASSLVLGGELFF. CDR3 DNA sequence: TGTGCCAGCAGCTTAGTGTTAGGCGGGGAGCTGTTTTTT.

A remark on this clone: The same CDR3 arises from other DNA sequences in this sample as well. The V call is TRBV30, the J call TRBJ1-5; no definite D call. CDR3 length: 13 amino acids. V was shortened by 0 bases and J by 5 bases, with 8 bases between the two germline ends. The germline V gene has CDR1 GTSNPN and CDR2 SVGIG (reference sequence). As DNA, the CDR3 is TGTGCCTGGAGTGTTGCCGTTTATCAGCCCCAGCATTTT. It is translated as CAWSVAVYQPQHF. Based on the CDR3 plus reference TRBV30 and TRBJ1-5, the full variable domain is SQTIHQWPATLVQPVGSPLSLECTVEGTSNPNLYWYRQAAGRGLQLLFYSVGIGQISSEVPQNLSASRPQDRQFILSSKKLLLSDSGFYLCAWSVAVYQPQHFGDGTRLSIL.

CDR3 sequence reads: CASSLRGIVADTQYF. DNA for the CDR3: TGTGCCAGCAGTTTAAGAGGGATTGTCGCAGATACGCAGTATTTT. The J gene is TRBJ2-3, the V gene TRBV27; D perhaps matches TRBD2 (5 bases). The CDR3 consists of 15 residues. Germline loops: CDR1 MNHEY, CDR2 SMNVEV (reference sequence). Trimming took 2 bases from V and 4 from J, leaving 13 bases between them.

This sequence joins TRBV28 and TRBJ1-4, with D possibly matching TRBD1 (6 bases). Trimming stripped 6 bases from V and 6 bases from J, with 14 bases between. This CDR3 has 14 residues. The V gene's germline CDR1 is MDHEN and CDR2 SYDVKM. CDR3: CASRGTGRYEKLFF. CDR3 sequence (DNA): TGTGCCAGCAGGGGAACAGGGAGGTATGAAAAACTGTTTTTT.